This note documents a single TCR beta chain sequence. Produced via immunoSEQ multiplex PCR; TCRdb's table is partial and in-frame only. The sample holds about 330,000 clones, around 82% seen once. Trimming removed 11 bases from V and 1 base from J, with 9 bases in between. Germline CDR1 SNHLY, CDR2 FYNNEI. The CDR3 extends over 13 amino acids. These data belong to a study of blood T cell repertoires in COVID-19. Study-level information: Material from acute and convalescent COVID-19 was sourced from the United States, Italy and Spain. The cDNA or gDNA used as material had been derived from T cells, B-cell-depleted T cells, or PBMCs.

The source material was peripheral blood. The source of this sequence is a woman aged 50 to 65 with acute or convalescent COVID-19. The chain joins TRBV2 to TRBJ1-6, with D possibly matching TRBD1 (5 bases). The CDR3 here is CACQGSYNSPLHF. Written as DNA, the CDR3 is TGTGCCTGCCAGGGTTCCTATAATTCACCCCTCCACTTT.